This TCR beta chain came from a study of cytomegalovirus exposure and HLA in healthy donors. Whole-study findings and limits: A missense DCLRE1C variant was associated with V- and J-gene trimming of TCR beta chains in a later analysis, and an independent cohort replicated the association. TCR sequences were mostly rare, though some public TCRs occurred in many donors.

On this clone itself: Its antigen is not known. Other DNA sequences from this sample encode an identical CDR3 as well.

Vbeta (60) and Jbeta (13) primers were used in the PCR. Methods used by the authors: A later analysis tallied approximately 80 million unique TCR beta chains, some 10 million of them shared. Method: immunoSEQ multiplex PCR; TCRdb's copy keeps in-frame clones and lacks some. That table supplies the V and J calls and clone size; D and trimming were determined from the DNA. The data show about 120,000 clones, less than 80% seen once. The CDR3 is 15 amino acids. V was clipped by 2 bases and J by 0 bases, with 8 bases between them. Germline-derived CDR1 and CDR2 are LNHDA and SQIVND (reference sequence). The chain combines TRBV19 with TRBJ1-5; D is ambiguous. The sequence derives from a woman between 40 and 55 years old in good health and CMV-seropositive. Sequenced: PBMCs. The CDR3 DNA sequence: TGTGCCAGTAGTATAACGGGATATAGCAATCAGCCCCAGCATTTT. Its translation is CASSITGYSNQPQHF.